This is a list of T cell receptor beta chains from one sample in a study of T cell responses to AZD1222 COVID-19 vaccine. Assay: immunoSEQ multiplex PCR; the TCRdb copy retains only in-frame clones and omits some. The repertoire holds 85,000 to 90,000 clones, with roughly nine tenths as singletons. The starting material was peripheral blood, obtained on day 0 of AZD1222 vaccination. These receptors were obtained from an adult in good health. The conserved cysteine and the conserved F or W are not part of the CDR3 here. Clone size is given for some rows only: seen once, a few or many times, or a class if the clone is expanded.

cdr3_length | clone_size | j_call | v_call | cdr3_aa
13 | - | TRBJ2-7 | TRBV7-2 | ASSLHRLASYEQY
14 | - | TRBJ1-2 | TRBV6-6 | ASSYPTSDSATGYT
17 | once | TRBJ2-3 | TRBV28 | ASSLGHRLTGASTDTQY
13 | - | TRBJ1-3 | TRBV7-8 | ASSLVGSTGNTIY
14 | - | TRBJ1-4 | TRBV27 | ASSSVGGQGYEKLF
12 | once | TRBJ2-3 | TRBV27 | ASSLSAVRGTQY
15 | - | TRBJ2-1 | TRBV11-2 | ASSLDQAGGPYNEQF
11 | few | TRBJ1-5 | TRBV12-3/TRBV12-4 | ASSLALGQPQH
17 | - | TRBJ2-1 | TRBV7-9 | ASSWPGLAGPRSYNEQF
11 | - | TRBJ2-7 | TRBV10-3 | AADSGQGFEQY
11 | once | TRBJ1-5 | TRBV6-7 | ARGRVHHQPQH
13 | - | TRBJ2-7 | TRBV9 | ASSVGLGPSYEQY
13 | - | TRBJ1-1 | TRBV10-2 | ASSESGQGNSEAF
14 | - | TRBJ2-2 | TRBV5-4 | ASSSPGQGISGELF
17 | - | TRBJ1-2 | TRBV13 | ASTSAYGSSPGRDYGYT
12 | - | TRBJ1-4 | TRBV27 | ASSSQGVFGKLF
13 | - | TRBJ2-4 | TRBV29-1 | SVAQGSIAKNIQY
11 | - | TRBJ2-7 | TRBV19 | ASSRTSAYEQY
14 | - | TRBJ1-2 | TRBV28 | ASDGGEVVGNYGYT
14 | - | TRBJ2-2 | TRBV28 | ASSIYRGRGTGELF
9 | - | TRBJ2-5 | TRBV3-1/TRBV3-2 | ASSRTQTQY
14 | - | TRBJ2-1 | TRBV12-2 | ASRLRWRAGSNEQF
12 | - | TRBJ1-6 | TRBV28 | ASSFVLGNSPLH
12 | - | TRBJ2-1 | TRBV2 | ASRGLLRDGEQF
13 | - | TRBJ1-1 | TRBV5-1 | ASNWGTGKDTEAF
13 | - | TRBJ2-2 | TRBV19 | ASRGNGVNTGELF
11 | - | TRBJ2-7 | TRBV10-1 | ASRAGTFSGQY
12 | - | TRBJ2-1 | TRBV21-1 | ASSIGGGLNEQF
13 | - | TRBJ2-7 | TRBV18 | ASSPDGRYSYEQY